The sequence of this T cell receptor (beta chain) was determined in a study of tumor-infiltrating lymphocytes in localized non-small cell lung cancer (dated by TCRdb to 2020 to 2023). Study-wide context: Several histologies were represented in the cohort, which also included both smokers and never-smokers as well as patients whose samples were collected after neoadjuvant chemotherapy. Each patient contributed resected tumor tissue and uninvolved lung tissue from the same patient, described as non-adjacent to the tumor. Flow cytometry, multiplex immunofluorescence, RNA-seq, exome sequencing and proteomics were applied to the same patients as TCR sequencing, which was one of several integrated assays. The overall ICON cohort comprised approximately 150 surgical patients with localized non-small cell lung cancer whose tumors were resected. For roughly 56 patients, immunoSEQ T-cell fraction was compared between paired tumor and uninvolved lung. Summary of the overall study and its limitations: Consistent with immunofluorescence CD3 counts, TCRbeta sequencing supported greater T cell infiltration in tumors than in uninvolved lung tissue. The TCR-derived T-cell fraction showed no difference between the flow cytometry-defined immunotypes IM1 (good prognosis) and IM2 (poor prognosis). Since assay coverage differed from patient to patient depending on how much tissue was available, TCR sequencing was done for only a subset of the cohort. Tumor T-cell fraction from TCR sequencing was not associated with recurrence-free survival (p = 0.61). Because different assays used different pieces of the same tissue, intratumor heterogeneity could not be separated from technical variation.

This clone was detected only a few times. What antigen it recognizes has not been identified. No much larger clone is present one base from it, and per-base qualities are unavailable. ICON enrollment began in early 2016, and the last patient was enrolled in 2018. From a subcohort of 76 patients, fresh tumor and matched uninvolved tissue were collected for in-depth immune analyses, including TCR sequencing. TCR sequencing was performed on DNA isolated from bulk tissue, without cell sorting. V is cut by 5 bases and J by 14 bases, and the space between the germline ends is 19 bases. CDR1 and CDR2, looked up from the germline V gene, are MGHRA and YSYEKL. The CDR3 holds 14 amino acids from the cysteine to the phenylalanine. Only the CDR3 DNA is retained, 42 bases long and in frame from the first base. The T-cell fraction in tumor and uninvolved lung tissue was obtained from TCR sequencing using the immunoSEQ assay. In the source study's methods: To analyze survival, patients were divided into a high T-cell fraction group (upper tertile) and a low T-cell fraction group (lower two tertiles), and the two groups were compared using a log-rank test. A signed-rank test was used to test paired tumor versus uninvolved lung differences in T-cell fraction. TCRdb's version of the immuneACCESS table is confined to in-frame rearrangements and falls short of the full clone set. An unresolved V gene accounts for under half of the shortfall where checked; the remainder is of unknown origin. V, J and clone size were drawn from that table, and D and trimming were deduced from the DNA. The sample table lists under 8,000 clones, over 65% of them with a count of one. The ten largest account for roughly 10% of the sample.

The TCR originated in a human donor with non-small cell lung cancer. Sequences were obtained from lung tumor tissue. Recombination connected TRBV4-1 to TRBJ1-6; a tentative D call is TRBD1 (5 bases match). The CDR3 has the sequence CASSTSGTDLSLHF. The DNA sequence is as follows: TGCGCCAGCAGCACTTCCGGGACTGACTTGTCCCTCCACTTT.